This T cell receptor beta chain was retrieved from a study of T-cell memory formation after mild COVID-19. Study in general: The TCR clusters were mostly specific to one donor.

From germline, CDR1 is GTSNPN and CDR2 SVGIG (reference sequence). With V trimmed by 4 bases and J by 7 bases, 6 bases remained unmatched. The CDR3 sequence is 13 residues long. For this clonotype: What it binds is not known.

Findings and caveats of the study: Contracting CD4+ clones lay largely in CM and EM, with CD8+ ones residing in EMRA.

TCR alpha and TCR beta cDNA libraries with sample barcodes and UMIs came from 5'RACE using constant-segment primers. TCRdb passed the 5' RACE reads through MiXCR, listing each CDR3 protein once. The sample includes 390,000 or so distinct CDR3 sequences, roughly 15% of them seen just once. The chain joins TRBV30 to TRBJ1-4; 7 positions match TRBD1. Sequenced sample: PBMCs or a T cell subset sorted from them (not recorded which). The source is a man between 18 and 35 years old who had mild COVID-19 (a few samples of this study predate the infection). Cell type and time point are not known. The CDR3 bases are TGTGCCTGGACAGGGGGTGCCAGTGAAAAACTGTTTTTT. Protein sequence: CAWTGGASEKLFF.